The sequence of this T cell receptor beta chain was determined in a study of regulatory T cells in long-lasting Graves disease (TCRdb year 2021). The study in broad terms: Newly diagnosed Graves' disease patients had taken antithyroid drugs for less than 3 months. The study took place in China and was registered as a clinical trial. Peripheral blood TCR sequencing and RNA sequencing compared persistent Graves' disease patients with newly diagnosed Graves' disease patients. TCR sequencing covered 13 persistent and some 20 newly diagnosed Graves' disease patients, some 33 samples in total.

Library construction relied on multiplex PCR. This sample was sequenced with an Illumina HiSeq 4000. TCR beta libraries were built with iRepertoire HTBI primers and Arm-PCR amplification of CDR3 regions. Gel purification was performed on PCR products prior to sequencing. In the authors' own workflow: Gene usage analysis of CDR3 amino acid clonotypes relied on the roughly 58 TRBV and 13 to 15 TRBJ segments identified across samples. COPE and FqMerger were used to merge the filtered high-quality paired reads into contigs. BLAST was used to align contigs to the IMGT TRBV, TRBD and TRBJ reference genes, and CDR3 was defined following IMGT. Any clonotype with a frequency above 0.1% was classified as a highly expanded clone. Shannon entropy was used to measure repertoire diversity, and the Gini coefficient was used to measure V-J evenness. Clonotypes shared by more than one individual were considered public. TCRdb reprocessed the public reads (quality trimming at Q25 with fastp, clone calling with MiXCR) and kept in-frame beta chains. Rows matching on CDR3 protein sequence are summarized as one entry with the most common DNA and genes. The V and J calls and clone size come from TCRdb's table, not from the authors' own analysis. The sample table records 560,000 or so distinct CDR3 sequences; about 16% of these occur just once. The ten largest clones take up more than 10% of the sample.

The time point label for this specimen denotes: newly diagnosed GD, antithyroid drugs for less than 3 months. For both TCR sequencing and RNA sequencing, RNA was extracted from PBMCs using TRIzol. The diagnosis of Graves' disease was made according to American Thyroid Association guidelines. Patients were recruited from an endocrinology department in Xi'an, China. From each patient, roughly 9 milliliters of peripheral blood was collected into an EDTA anticoagulant tube. Ficoll Paque Plus density gradient separation was used to isolate PBMCs, and no further T cell sorting was done. An Agilent 2100 Bioanalyzer and agarose gel were used to assess RNA quality, and a NanoDrop 2000 was used to measure RNA concentration. This clonotype came up a few times. No cognate antigen has been identified for it. Nothing much larger sits one base from this clone, and base qualities are not available. Trimming removed 5 bases from V and 6 bases from J, leaving 17 bases between the germline ends. The germline V gene (reference sequence) specifies PRHDT as CDR1 and FYEKMQ as CDR2. Spanning cysteine to phenylalanine, the CDR3 consists of 16 amino acids. Only the CDR3 region is kept as DNA, spanning 48 bases read in frame from base 1.

Broader findings and caveats from the paper: Lower TCR Shannon entropy and fewer highly expanded clones were observed in persistent Graves' disease patients than in newly diagnosed patients, which suggested clonal expansion. Preferential use of TRBV28, TRBJ1-2 and TRBJ2-5 was observed in persistent disease, whereas TRBV20-1 and TRBJ2-1 were favored in newly diagnosed disease. Patients with persistent disease shared more public clonotypes (about 3,000) than newly diagnosed patients did (nearly 1,000). Only the TCR beta chain was sequenced and analyzed. The authors acknowledged the small sample size as a limitation that may reduce accuracy. Peripheral blood alone was examined, since thyroid tissue, which constituted the primary lesion, could not be accessed.

These records were also assigned to another study, of T cells in Graves' hyperthyroidism and ophthalmopathy. The second publication reports: Graves' hyperthyroidism was defined as stable when no progression to ophthalmopathy occurred over 18 months of follow-up. Hyperthyroidism patients were newly diagnosed, with disease duration under 2 months, and aged 18 to 65 years. Any patient with an uncontrolled infection, another autoimmune disease, pregnancy or lactation was excluded. Diagnoses relied on clinical symptoms, serum thyroxine and TRAb, thyroid ultrasound and orbital computed tomography. For the first round of RT-PCR on the TCR CDR3, the HTBI primer set was used together with the Qiagen OneStep RT-PCR kit. Blood samples also contained most of the expanded thyroid clonotypes (frequency above 0.001), which suggests that blood repertoires may reflect thyroid immune responses. Ophthalmopathy was separated from stable hyperthyroidism by a 13 V-J signature model, with over 85% sensitivity and about 81% specificity obtained in cross-validation and 80%/75% obtained in testing. In validation, progression to ophthalmopathy was predicted by the model with roughly 71% sensitivity and just over 72% specificity, a median of approximately 7.1 months before onset. To identify TCR V-J signatures that set the groups apart, the researchers used a discovery cohort of 95 to 100 patients, made up of roughly 45 with Graves' ophthalmopathy and about 55 with stable Graves' hyperthyroidism. Whether ophthalmopathy could be predicted prospectively was tested in an independent validation cohort made up of under 20 hyperthyroidism patients plus 17 patients who later progressed to ophthalmopathy. The 100 discovery patients were randomly split 7:3 into training and test sets. In about six Graves' hyperthyroidism patients, the study also compared T-cell repertoires from thyroid tissue with T-cell repertoires from blood. After blood sampling, hyperthyroidism patients were treated with methimazole at a starting dose of 30 mg daily, and ophthalmopathy patients were treated with high-dose intravenous methylprednisolone. A second multiplex PCR round built the libraries, followed by size selection and purification. The libraries were sequenced on an Illumina HiSeq2000 using paired-end 100 bp reads. SOAPnuke was used to process the raw data, removing reads that contained adapters or uncalled bases, had a mean Phred below 15, or lacked an exact match to the constant primer or identifier. High-quality paired reads were merged using COPE v1.2.5, and each unique nucleotide sequence was defined as a clonotype. MiTCR v1.1 was used to align the clonotypes against IMGT TRBV, TRBD and TRBJ reference segments. Only V-J combinations with frequency above 0.0001, covering roughly 99% of repertoires, were analysed. The TCS score was defined as the ratio of F50 (clonal expansion) to E x V (chaos), calculated using BLOSUM62-based TCRdist between CDR3 peptides within each V-J. Welch's t-statistics and random forest reduced roughly 530 V-J features to roughly 13, which were used in a naive Bayes classifier (R e1071). Sample size was not statistically predetermined, and investigators were not blinded to group allocation. According to the paper, TCR Vbeta CDR3 sequencing was carried out on approximately 140 peripheral blood samples, which came from more than 40 ophthalmopathy, around 74 hyperthyroidism and roughly 17 progressor patients.

The sample was peripheral blood mononuclear cells (PBMCs), taken at new diagnosis, from a patient treated with antithyroid drugs. The rearrangement joined TRBV13 to TRBJ1-6; perhaps TRBD1 is the D gene, with 6 bases matching. The source is a man between 18 and 29 years old with Graves disease. Donor details come from another sample of the same person, matched by shared clones. The nucleotide sequence reads TGTGCCAGCAGCCAAGGCGGGGGGCGCGGTAATTCACCCCTCCACTTT. Its protein product is CASSQGGGRGNSPLHF.